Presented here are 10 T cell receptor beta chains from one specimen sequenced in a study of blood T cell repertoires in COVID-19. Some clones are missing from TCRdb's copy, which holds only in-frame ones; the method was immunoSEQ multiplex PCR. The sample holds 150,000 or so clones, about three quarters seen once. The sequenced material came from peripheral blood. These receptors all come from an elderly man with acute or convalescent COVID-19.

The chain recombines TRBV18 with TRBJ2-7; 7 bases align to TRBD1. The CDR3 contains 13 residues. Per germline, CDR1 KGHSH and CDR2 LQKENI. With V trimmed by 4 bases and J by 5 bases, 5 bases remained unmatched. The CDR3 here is CASSRDRDHEQYF. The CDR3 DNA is TGTGCCAGCTCACGTGACAGGGACCACGAGCAGTACTTC. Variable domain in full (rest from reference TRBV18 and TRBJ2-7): NAGVMQNPRHLVRRRGQEARLRCSPMKGHSHVYWYRQLPEEGLKFMVYLQKENIIDESGMPKERFSAEFPKEGPSILRIQQVVRGDSAAYFCASSRDRDHEQYFGPGTRLTVT.

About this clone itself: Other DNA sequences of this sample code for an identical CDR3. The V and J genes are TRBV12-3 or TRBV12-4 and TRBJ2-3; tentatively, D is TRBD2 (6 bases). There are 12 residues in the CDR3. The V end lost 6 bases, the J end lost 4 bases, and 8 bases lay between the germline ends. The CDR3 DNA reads TGTGCCAGCAGCCGACTAGCAGATACGCAGTATTTT. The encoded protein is CASSRLADTQYF.

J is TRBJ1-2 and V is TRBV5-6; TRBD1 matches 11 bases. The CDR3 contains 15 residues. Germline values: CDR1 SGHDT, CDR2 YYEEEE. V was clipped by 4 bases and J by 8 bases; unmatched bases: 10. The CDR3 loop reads CASSAPGQGGLGYTF. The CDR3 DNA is TGTGCCAGCAGCGCGCCGGGACAGGGGGGATTGGGCTACACCTTC.

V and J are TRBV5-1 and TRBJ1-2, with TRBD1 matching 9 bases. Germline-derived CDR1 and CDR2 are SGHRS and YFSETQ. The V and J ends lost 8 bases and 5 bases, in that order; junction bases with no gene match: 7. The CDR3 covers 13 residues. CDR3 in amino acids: CASRRTGEYGYTF. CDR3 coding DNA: TGCGCCAGTCGTAGGACAGGGGAATATGGCTACACCTTC.

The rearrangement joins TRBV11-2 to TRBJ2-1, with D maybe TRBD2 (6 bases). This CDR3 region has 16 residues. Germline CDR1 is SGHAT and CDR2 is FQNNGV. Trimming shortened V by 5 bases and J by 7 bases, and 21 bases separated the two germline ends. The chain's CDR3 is CASSGSGRGILNEQFF. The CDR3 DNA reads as TGTGCCAGCAGCGGCTCAGGCCGGGGGATATTAAATGAGCAGTTCTTC.

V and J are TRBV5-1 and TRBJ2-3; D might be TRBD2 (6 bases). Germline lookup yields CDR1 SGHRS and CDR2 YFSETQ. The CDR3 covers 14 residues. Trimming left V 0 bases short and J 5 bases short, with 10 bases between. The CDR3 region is CASSLDQEGDTQYF. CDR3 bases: TGCGCCAGCAGCTTGGATCAGGAGGGAGATACGCAGTATTTT.

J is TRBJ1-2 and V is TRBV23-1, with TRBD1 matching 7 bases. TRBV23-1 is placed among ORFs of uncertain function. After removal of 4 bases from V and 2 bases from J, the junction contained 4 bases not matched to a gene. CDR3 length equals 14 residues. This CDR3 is CASSPTGVNYGYTF. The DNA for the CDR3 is TGCGCCAGCAGTCCCACAGGGGTCAACTATGGCTACACCTTC.

The CDR3, as DNA: TGTGCCAGCAGCCCGAGCGGGGCCGGCGGGACCCAGTACTTC. Amino acids: CASSPSGAGGTQYF. The chain combines TRBV7-3 with TRBJ2-5; 7 bases align to TRBD2. Unmatched junction bases numbered 10, after V lost 5 bases and J lost 7 bases. Germline V CDR1 and CDR2: SGHTA, FQGTGA. The CDR3 has 14 residues.

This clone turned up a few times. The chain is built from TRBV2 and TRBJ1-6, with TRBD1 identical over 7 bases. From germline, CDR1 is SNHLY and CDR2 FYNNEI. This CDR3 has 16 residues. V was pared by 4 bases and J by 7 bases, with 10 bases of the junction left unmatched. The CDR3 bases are TGTGCCAGCAGTGGTGTTAGGGGGCGCCAGAATTCACCCCTCCACTTT. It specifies CASSGVRGRQNSPLHF.

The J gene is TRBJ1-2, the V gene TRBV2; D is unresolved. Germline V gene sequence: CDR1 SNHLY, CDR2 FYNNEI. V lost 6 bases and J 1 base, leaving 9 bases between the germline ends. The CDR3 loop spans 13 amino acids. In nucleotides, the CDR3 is TGTGCCAGCAGCTCGCAGGTTAACTATGGCTACACCTTC. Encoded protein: CASSSQVNYGYTF.